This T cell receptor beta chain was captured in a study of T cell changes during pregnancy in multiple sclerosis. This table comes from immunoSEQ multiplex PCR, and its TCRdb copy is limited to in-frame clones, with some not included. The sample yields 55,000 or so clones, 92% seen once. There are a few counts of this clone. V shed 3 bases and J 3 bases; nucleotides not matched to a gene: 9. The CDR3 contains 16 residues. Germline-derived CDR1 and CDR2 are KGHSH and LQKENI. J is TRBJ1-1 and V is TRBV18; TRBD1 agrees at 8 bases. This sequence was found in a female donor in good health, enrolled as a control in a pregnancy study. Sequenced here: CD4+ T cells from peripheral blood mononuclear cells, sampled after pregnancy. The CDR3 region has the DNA TGTGCCAGCTCACCGGGGACAGGCCTCAGGGACACTGAAGCTTTCTTT. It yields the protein CASSPGTGLRDTEAFF.